This T cell receptor beta chain is drawn from a study of blood T cell repertoires in COVID-19. The method was immunoSEQ multiplex PCR; TCRdb's version includes in-frame clones alone and lacks a portion of them. The table has roughly 290,000 clones, about nine tenths seen once. The origin of this receptor is a woman aged 40 to 50 who had recovered from COVID-19. The sample comprised PBMCs or T cells enriched from blood (not recorded which).

DNA for the CDR3: TGTGCCAGCAGCAAAAAGGGGAATAACGAAAAACTGTTTTTT. Its protein product is CASSKKGNNEKLFF. The V gene is TRBV21-1, the J gene TRBJ1-4; TRBD1 is taken as the D call from the table, unchecked against the DNA. TRBV21-1 is given as a pseudogene. The CDR3 is 14 amino acids.